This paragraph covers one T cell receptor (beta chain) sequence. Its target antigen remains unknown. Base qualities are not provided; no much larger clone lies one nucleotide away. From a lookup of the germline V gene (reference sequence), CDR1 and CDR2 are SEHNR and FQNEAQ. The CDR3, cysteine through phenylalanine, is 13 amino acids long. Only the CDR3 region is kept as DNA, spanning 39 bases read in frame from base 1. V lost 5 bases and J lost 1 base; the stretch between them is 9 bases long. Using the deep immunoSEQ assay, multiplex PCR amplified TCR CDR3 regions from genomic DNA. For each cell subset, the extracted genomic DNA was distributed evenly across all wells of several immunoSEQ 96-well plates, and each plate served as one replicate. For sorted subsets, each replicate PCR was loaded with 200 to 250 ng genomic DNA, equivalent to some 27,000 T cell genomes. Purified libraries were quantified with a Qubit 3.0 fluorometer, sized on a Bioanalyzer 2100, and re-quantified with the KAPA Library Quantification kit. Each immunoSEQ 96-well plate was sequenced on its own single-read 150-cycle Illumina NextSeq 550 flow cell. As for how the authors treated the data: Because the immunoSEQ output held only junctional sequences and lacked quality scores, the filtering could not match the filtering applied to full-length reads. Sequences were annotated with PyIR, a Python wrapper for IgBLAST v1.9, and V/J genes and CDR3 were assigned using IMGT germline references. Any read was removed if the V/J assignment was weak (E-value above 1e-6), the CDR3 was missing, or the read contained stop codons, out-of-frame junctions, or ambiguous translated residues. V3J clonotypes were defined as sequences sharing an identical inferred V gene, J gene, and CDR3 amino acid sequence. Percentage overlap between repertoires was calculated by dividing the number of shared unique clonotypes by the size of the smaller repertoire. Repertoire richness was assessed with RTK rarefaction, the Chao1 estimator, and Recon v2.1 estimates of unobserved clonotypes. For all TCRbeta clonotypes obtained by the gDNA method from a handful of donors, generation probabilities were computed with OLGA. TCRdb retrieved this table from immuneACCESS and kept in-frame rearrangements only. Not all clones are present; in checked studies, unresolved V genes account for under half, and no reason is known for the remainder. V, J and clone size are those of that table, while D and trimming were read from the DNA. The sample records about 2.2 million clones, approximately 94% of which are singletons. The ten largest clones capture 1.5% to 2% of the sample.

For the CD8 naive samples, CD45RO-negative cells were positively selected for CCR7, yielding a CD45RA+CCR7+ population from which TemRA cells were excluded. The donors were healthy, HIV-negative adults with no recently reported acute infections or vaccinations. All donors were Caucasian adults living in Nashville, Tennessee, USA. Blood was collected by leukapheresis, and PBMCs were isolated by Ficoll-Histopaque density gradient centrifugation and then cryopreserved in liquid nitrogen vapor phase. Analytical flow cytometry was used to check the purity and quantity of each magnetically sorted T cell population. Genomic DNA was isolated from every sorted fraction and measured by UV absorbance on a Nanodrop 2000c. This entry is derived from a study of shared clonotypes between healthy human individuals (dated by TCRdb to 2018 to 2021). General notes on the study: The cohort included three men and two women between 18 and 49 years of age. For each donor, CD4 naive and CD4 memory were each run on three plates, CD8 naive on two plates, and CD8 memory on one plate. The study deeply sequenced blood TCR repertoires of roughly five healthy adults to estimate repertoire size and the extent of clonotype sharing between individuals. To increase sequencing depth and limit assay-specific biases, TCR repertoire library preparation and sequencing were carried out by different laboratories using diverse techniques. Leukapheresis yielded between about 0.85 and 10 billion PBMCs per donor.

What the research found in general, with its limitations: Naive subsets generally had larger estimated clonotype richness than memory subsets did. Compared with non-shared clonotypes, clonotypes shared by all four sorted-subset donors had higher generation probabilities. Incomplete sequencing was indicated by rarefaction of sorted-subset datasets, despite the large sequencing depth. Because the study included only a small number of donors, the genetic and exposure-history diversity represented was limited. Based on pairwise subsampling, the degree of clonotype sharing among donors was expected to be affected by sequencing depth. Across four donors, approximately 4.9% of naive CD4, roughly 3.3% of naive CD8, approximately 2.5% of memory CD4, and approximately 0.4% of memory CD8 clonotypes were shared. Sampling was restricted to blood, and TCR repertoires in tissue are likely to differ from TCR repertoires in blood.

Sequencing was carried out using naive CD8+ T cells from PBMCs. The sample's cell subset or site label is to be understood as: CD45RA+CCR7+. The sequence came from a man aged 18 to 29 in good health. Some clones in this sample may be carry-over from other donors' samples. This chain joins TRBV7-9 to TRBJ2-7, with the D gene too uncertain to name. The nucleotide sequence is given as TGTGCCAGCAGCCCCGTCCTTTCCTACGAGCAGTACTTC. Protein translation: CASSPVLSYEQYF.